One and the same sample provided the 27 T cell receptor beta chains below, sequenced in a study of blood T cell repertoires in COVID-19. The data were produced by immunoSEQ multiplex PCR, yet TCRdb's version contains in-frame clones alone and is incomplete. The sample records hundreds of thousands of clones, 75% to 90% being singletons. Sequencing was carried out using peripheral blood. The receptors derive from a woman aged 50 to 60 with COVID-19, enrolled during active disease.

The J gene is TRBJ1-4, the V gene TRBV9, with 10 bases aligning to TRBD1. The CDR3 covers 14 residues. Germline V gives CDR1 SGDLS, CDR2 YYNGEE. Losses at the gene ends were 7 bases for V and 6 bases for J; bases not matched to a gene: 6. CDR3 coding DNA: TGTGCCAGCTCGACAGGGGGCGGTTATGAAAAACTGTTTTTT. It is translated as CASSTGGGYEKLFF.

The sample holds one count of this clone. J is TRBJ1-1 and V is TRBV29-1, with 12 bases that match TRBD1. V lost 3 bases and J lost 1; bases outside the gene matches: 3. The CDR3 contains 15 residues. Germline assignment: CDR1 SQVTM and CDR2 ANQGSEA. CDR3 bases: TGCAGCGTTGAGGGGACAGGGGGCTCGAACACTGAAGCTTTCTTT. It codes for CSVEGTGGSNTEAFF.

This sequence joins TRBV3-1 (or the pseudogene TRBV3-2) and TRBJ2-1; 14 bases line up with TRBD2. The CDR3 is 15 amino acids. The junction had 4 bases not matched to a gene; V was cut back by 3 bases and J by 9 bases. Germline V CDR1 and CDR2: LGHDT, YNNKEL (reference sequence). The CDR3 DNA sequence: TGTGCCAGCAGCCATCCGGGACTAGCGGGAGCTGAGCAGTTCTTC. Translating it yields CASSHPGLAGAEQFF.

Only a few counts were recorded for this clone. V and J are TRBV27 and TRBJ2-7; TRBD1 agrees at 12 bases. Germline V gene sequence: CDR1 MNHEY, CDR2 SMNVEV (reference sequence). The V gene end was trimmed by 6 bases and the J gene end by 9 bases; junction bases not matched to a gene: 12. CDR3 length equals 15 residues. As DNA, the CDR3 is TGTGCCAGCAGAAGAGATGGGACAGGGGGCGAGGGGCAGTACTTC. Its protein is CASRRDGTGGEGQYF.

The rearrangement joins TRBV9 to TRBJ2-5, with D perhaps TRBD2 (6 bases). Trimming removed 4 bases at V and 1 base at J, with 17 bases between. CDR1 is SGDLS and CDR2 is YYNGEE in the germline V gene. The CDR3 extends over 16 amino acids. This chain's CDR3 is CASSPLALGGQETQYF. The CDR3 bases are TGTGCCAGCAGCCCCCTAGCCCTGGGGGGCCAAGAGACCCAGTACTTC.

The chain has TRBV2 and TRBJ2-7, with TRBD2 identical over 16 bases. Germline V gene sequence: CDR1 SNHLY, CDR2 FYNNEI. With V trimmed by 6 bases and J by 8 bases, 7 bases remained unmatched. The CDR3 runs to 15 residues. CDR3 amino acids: CASRAQGLAGGKQYF. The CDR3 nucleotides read TGTGCCAGCAGAGCCCAGGGACTAGCGGGAGGGAAGCAGTACTTC.

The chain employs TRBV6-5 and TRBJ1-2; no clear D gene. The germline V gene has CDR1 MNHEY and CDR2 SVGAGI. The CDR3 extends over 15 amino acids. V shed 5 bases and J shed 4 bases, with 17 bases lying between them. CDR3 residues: CASSTNLEGGYGYTF. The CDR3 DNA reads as TGTGCCAGCAGTACTAACCTAGAGGGCGGCTATGGCTACACCTTC.

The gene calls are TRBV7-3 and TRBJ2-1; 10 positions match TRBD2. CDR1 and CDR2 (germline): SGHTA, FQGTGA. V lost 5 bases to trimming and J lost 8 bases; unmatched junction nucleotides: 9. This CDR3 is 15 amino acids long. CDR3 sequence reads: CASSKGLAGVDEQFF. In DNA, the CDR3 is TGTGCCAGCAGCAAGGGGCTAGCGGGAGTCGATGAGCAGTTCTTC.

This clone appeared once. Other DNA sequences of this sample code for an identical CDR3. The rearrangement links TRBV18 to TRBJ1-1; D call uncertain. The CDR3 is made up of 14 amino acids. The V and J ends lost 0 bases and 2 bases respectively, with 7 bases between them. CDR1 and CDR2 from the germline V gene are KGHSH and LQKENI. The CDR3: CASSPPTGNTEAFF. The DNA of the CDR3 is TGTGCCAGCTCACCACCCACGGGTAACACTGAAGCTTTCTTT.

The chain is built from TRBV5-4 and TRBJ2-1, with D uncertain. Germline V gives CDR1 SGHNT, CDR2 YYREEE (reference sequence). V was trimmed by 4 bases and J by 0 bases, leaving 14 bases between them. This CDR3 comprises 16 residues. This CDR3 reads CASSPPERSSYNEQFF. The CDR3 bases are TGTGCCAGCAGCCCACCGGAGAGGAGCTCCTACAATGAGCAGTTCTTC.

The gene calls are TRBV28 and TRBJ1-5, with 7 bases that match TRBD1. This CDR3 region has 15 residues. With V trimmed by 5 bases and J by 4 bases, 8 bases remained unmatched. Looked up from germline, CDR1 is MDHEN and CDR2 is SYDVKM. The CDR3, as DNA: TGTGCCAGCAGTCCGGCCGGGACAGATAATCAGCCCCAGCATTTT. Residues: CASSPAGTDNQPQHF. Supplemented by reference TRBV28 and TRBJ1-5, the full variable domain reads DVKVTQSSRYLVKRTGEKVFLECVQDMDHENMFWYRQDPGLGLRLIYFSYDVKMKEKGDIPEGYSVSREKKERFSLILESASTNQTSMYLCASSPAGTDNQPQHFGDGTRLSIL.

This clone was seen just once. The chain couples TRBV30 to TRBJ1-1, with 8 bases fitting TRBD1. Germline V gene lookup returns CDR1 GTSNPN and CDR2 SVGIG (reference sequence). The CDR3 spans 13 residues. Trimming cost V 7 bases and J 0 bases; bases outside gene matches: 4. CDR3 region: CASQGGMNTEAFF. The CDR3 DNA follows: TGTGCCTCACAGGGGGGCATGAACACTGAAGCTTTCTTT.

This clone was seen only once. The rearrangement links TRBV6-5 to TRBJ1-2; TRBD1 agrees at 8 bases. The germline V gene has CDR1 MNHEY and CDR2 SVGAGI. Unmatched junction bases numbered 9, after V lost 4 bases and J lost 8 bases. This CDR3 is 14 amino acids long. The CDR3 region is CASSSHGDRWGYTF. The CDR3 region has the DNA TGTGCCAGCAGTTCCCACGGGGACAGGTGGGGCTACACCTTC.

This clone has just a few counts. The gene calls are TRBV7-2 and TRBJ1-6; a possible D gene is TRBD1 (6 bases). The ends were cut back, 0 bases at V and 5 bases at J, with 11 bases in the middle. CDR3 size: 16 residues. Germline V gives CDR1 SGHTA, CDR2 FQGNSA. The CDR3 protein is CASSLAGHKHNSPLHF. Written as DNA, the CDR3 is TGTGCCAGCAGCTTAGCGGGACACAAACATAATTCACCCCTCCACTTT. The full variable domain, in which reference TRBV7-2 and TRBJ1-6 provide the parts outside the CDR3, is GAGVSQSPSNKVTEKGKDVELRCDPISGHTALYWYRQSLGQGLEFLIYFQGNSAPDKSGLPSDRFSAERTGGSVSTLTIQRTQQEDSAVYLCASSLAGHKHNSPLHFGNGTRLTVT.

Written as DNA, the CDR3 is TGTGCCAGCAGGGACGGGCGGGGTGCTTACAATGAGCAGTTCTTC. Its protein product is CASRDGRGAYNEQFF. The gene calls are TRBV7-9 and TRBJ2-1, with D perhaps TRBD2 (6 bases). Germline loops: CDR1 SEHNR, CDR2 FQNEAQ (reference sequence). Trimming pared 6 bases from V and 4 bases from J, leaving 16 bases between. This CDR3 is 15 amino acids long.

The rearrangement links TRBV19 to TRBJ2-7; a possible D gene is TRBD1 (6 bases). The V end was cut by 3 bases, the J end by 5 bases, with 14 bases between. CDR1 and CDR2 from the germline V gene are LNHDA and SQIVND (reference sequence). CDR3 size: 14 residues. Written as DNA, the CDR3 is TGTGCCAGTAGTATCCCCACAGGGCCACACGAGCAGTACTTC. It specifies CASSIPTGPHEQYF.

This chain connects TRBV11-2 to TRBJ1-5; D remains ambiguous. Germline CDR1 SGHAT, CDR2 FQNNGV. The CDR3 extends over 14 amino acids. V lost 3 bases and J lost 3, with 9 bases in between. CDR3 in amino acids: CASSLNRPNQPQHF. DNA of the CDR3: TGTGCCAGCAGCTTGAACAGACCCAATCAGCCCCAGCATTTT.

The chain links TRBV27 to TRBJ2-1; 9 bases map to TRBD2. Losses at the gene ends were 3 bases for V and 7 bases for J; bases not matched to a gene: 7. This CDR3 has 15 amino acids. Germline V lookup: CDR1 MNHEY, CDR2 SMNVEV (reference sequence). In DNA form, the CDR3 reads TGTGCCAGCAGTTTCAAGGCTAGCGGGATTAATGAGCAGTTCTTC. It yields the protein CASSFKASGINEQFF.

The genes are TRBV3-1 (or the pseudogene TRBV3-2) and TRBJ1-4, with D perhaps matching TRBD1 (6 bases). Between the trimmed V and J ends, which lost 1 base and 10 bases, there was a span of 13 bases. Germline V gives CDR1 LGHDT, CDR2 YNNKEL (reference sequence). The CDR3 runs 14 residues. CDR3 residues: CASSQGVSGVKLFF. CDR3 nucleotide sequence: TGTGCCAGCAGCCAAGGAGTTTCAGGGGTAAAACTGTTTTTT.

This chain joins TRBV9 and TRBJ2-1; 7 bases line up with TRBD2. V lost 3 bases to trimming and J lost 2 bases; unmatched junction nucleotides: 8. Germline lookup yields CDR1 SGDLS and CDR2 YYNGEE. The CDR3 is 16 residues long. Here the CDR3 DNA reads TGTGCCAGCAGCGCGACTCTAGCGGCCCCCTACAATGAGCAGTTCTTC. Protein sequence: CASSATLAAPYNEQFF.

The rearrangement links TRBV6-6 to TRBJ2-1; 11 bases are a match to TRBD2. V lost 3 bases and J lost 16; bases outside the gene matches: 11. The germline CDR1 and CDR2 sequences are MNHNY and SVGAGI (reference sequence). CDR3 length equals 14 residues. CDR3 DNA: TGTGCCAGCAGTTATCAAACTAGCGGGAGTGGTTCTTTCTTC. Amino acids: CASSYQTSGSGSFF.

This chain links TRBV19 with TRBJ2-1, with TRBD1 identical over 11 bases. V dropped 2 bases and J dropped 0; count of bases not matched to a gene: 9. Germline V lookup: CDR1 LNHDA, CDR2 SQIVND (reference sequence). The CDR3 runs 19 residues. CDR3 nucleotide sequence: TGTGCCAGTAGTATACGCGGACAGGGGGCGATTCGCTCCTACAATGAGCAGTTCTTC. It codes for CASSIRGQGAIRSYNEQFF.

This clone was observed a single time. The CDR3 DNA follows: TGTGCCAGCAGCTTAATCGGGGTACCGAGTGGGGCCAACGTCCTGACTTTC. The encoded protein is CASSLIGVPSGANVLTF. This chain joins TRBV11-2 and TRBJ2-6, with D perhaps matching TRBD2 (5 bases). Looked up from germline, CDR1 is SGHAT and CDR2 is FQNNGV. Trimming pared 2 bases from V and 3 bases from J, leaving 14 bases between. The CDR3 length is 17 residues.

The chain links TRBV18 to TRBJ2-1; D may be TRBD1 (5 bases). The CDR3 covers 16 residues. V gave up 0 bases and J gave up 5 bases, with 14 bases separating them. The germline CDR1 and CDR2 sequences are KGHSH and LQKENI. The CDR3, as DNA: TGTGCCAGCTCACCACCTGGATATGTAGGGGACAATGAGCAGTTCTTC. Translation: CASSPPGYVGDNEQFF.

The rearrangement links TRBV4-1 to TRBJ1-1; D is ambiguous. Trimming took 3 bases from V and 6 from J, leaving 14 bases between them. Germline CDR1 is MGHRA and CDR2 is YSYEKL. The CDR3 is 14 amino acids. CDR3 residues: CASSHTRLGAEAFF. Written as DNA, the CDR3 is TGCGCCAGCAGCCACACGAGGCTCGGGGCTGAAGCTTTCTTT.

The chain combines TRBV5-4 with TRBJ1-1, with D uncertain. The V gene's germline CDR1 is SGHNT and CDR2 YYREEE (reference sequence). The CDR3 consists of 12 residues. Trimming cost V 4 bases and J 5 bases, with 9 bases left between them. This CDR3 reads CASSPEGTEAFF. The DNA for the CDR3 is TGTGCCAGCAGCCCCGAGGGTACTGAAGCTTTCTTT.

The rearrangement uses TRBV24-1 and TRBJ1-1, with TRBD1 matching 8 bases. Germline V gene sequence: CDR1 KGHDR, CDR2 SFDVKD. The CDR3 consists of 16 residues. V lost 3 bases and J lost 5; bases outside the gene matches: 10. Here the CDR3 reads CATSDIIDRGKTEAFF. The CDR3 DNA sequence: TGTGCCACCAGTGATATAATAGACAGGGGAAAGACTGAAGCTTTCTTT.